The next 30 T cell receptor beta chains were all read from a single sample in a study of CXCR3-negative and CXCR3-positive naive CD8 T cells. Study-level points and caveats: A higher hydrophobicity marked the TRB CDR3s of CXCR3-positive naive cells versus CXCR3-negative naive cells.

Their antigens are not known. The libraries of TRB cDNA were prepared using 5' RACE with UMI labels. TCRdb reworked the 5' RACE reads into one entry per CDR3 protein, no DNA. Seen in this sample are some 140,000 distinct CDR3 sequences; the ten most common clones hold just under 0.5%. Input material: naive CXCR3+ CD8+ T cells from blood. Indicated subset: CD45RO-CCR7+CD27+CD95- naive CD8+ T cells expressing CXCR3 (TNR3+). Receptors originate from a human donor in good health. Some clones in this sample may be carry-over from other donors' samples.

V is TRBV27 and J is TRBJ2-1. CDR3 length: 16 residues. Germline V gene lookup returns CDR1 MNHEY and CDR2 SMNVEV (reference sequence). CDR3 residues: CASSLYWRAAYNEQFF.

The chain couples TRBV29-1 to TRBJ2-7; checking the TCRdb D call of TRBD1 is not possible without DNA. Germline lookup yields CDR1 SQVTM and CDR2 ANQGSEA. CDR3 size: 12 residues. The CDR3 is CSVRDRPYEQYF.

This chain connects TRBV29-1 to TRBJ2-1. Germline CDR1 is SQVTM and CDR2 is ANQGSEA. The CDR3 spans 12 residues. The CDR3 loop reads CSVVQLDNEQFF.

The chain combines TRBV28 with TRBJ2-5; with no DNA, the TCRdb D assignment of TRBD2 cannot be verified. The length of the CDR3 is 13 residues. In germline, CDR1 is MDHEN, CDR2 SYDVKM. CDR3 protein: CAYKSRAGETQYF.

The chain couples TRBV28 to TRBJ1-1. The germline CDR1 and CDR2 sequences are MDHEN and SYDVKM. The CDR3 has 13 residues. The CDR3 is CASSSLGNTEAFF. Full variable domain (rest looked up from reference TRBV28 and TRBJ1-1): DVKVTQSSRYLVKRTGEKVFLECVQDMDHENMFWYRQDPGLGLRLIYFSYDVKMKEKGDIPEGYSVSREKKERFSLILESASTNQTSMYLCASSSLGNTEAFFGQGTRLTVV.

The J gene is TRBJ2-7, the V gene TRBV6-6. The germline gives CDR1 MNHNY, CDR2 SVGAGI (reference sequence). There are 14 residues in the CDR3. The CDR3 here is CASSYVEGPYEQYF.

The chain has TRBV27 and TRBJ2-3; TCRdb selects TRBD2, and the lack of DNA leaves this call unchecked. The germline CDR1 and CDR2 sequences are MNHEY and SMNVEV (reference sequence). The CDR3 loop spans 16 amino acids. CDR3 amino acids: CASSPTSTLSTDTQYF.

V and J are TRBV9 and TRBJ2-1. There are 14 residues in the CDR3. Germline V gene data show CDR1 as SGDLS and CDR2 as YYNGEE. The CDR3 region is CASSVEGSLGEQFF.

This chain connects TRBV5-1 to TRBJ2-7; TCRdb's assignment of TRBD2 cannot be checked, as there is no DNA. The CDR3 runs to 16 residues. Germline V lookup: CDR1 SGHRS, CDR2 YFSETQ. This CDR3 reads CASSLAGGDSSYEQYF.

The chain combines TRBV25-1 with TRBJ2-7; the TRBD1 assignment by TCRdb is unverifiable without DNA. The CDR3 extends over 15 amino acids. Germline V lookup: CDR1 MGHDK, CDR2 SYGVNS. The CDR3 reads CASSDTGLKSYEQYF.

The chain uses TRBV4-1 and TRBJ1-4; the TCRdb call, TRBD1, lacks DNA for checking. The germline CDR1 and CDR2 sequences are MGHRA and YSYEKL. The CDR3 is made up of 15 amino acids. The chain's CDR3 is CASSQGGLRNEKLFF.

The rearrangement uses TRBV5-1 and TRBJ2-7. The CDR3 spans 13 residues. CDR1 is SGHRS and CDR2 is YFSETQ in the germline V gene. The CDR3 reads CASSLAAAYEQYF.

The chain couples TRBV29-1 to TRBJ1-5; no DNA is available, so the TRBD1 call from TCRdb remains unchecked. This CDR3 has 15 amino acids. CDR1 and CDR2 (germline): SQVTM, ANQGSEA. CDR3 protein: CSVADRVGSNQPQHF.

V gene TRBV4-1 combines with J gene TRBJ2-3. Germline V gene data show CDR1 as MGHRA and CDR2 as YSYEKL. The CDR3 totals 14 residues. This CDR3 is CASSQDGGTDTQYF.

This sequence joins TRBV12-3 or TRBV12-4 and TRBJ2-3. The CDR3 has 11 amino acids. The CDR3 sequence: CASSPDGTQYF.

The gene calls are TRBV7-8 and TRBJ2-7; TCRdb proposes TRBD1, but this gene call is untestable without DNA. The V gene's germline CDR1 is SGHVS and CDR2 FQNEAQ. The CDR3 extends over 14 amino acids. The chain's CDR3 is CASSQTGTAYEQYF.

The chain has TRBV3-1 and TRBJ2-7; absent DNA, TCRdb's TRBD1 call cannot be checked. Germline V gene lookup returns CDR1 LGHDT and CDR2 YNNKEL (reference sequence). The CDR3 runs to 17 residues. CDR3 loop: CASSQHPTVGTTYEQYF.

The gene calls are TRBV11-3 and TRBJ2-3; TCRdb's assignment of TRBD2 cannot be checked, as there is no DNA. Germline V gene lookup returns CDR1 SGHNT and CDR2 YENEEA. The CDR3 covers 16 residues. The CDR3 here is CASSLAGGRPTDTQYF.

The chain couples TRBV6-5 to TRBJ1-2. This CDR3 is 13 amino acids long. Germline V gene lookup returns CDR1 MNHEY and CDR2 SVGAGI. CDR3 residues: CASSQIFNYGYTF.

The chain uses TRBV6-2 or TRBV6-3 and TRBJ2-1; with no DNA, the TCRdb D assignment of TRBD2 cannot be verified. Germline V gene sequence: CDR1 MNHEY, CDR2 SVGEGT. This CDR3 contains 15 residues. This CDR3 is CASSYLAGYDNEQFF.

The gene calls are TRBV7-9 and TRBJ2-1. CDR1 is SEHNR, CDR2 FQNEAQ, per germline (reference sequence). The CDR3 runs 11 residues. The CDR3 reads CASRPLDEQFF.

The rearrangement joins TRBV9 to TRBJ2-1. Per germline, CDR1 SGDLS and CDR2 YYNGEE. This CDR3 spans 12 amino acids. CDR3 sequence reads: CASSVGINEQFF.

The chain has TRBV12-3 or TRBV12-4 and TRBJ1-4; TCRdb names TRBD1, which stays unverified in the absence of DNA. The CDR3 is made up of 14 amino acids. CDR3 residues: CASSTGQGDEKLFF.

The V call is TRBV29-1, the J call TRBJ2-3; the TCRdb D gene call, TRBD2, has no DNA to confirm it. The CDR3 extends over 16 amino acids. Germline V gene data show CDR1 as SQVTM and CDR2 as ANQGSEA. This CDR3 is CSVDLLAEGVEDTQYF.

This chain links TRBV7-8 with TRBJ2-1; the TRBD1 assignment by TCRdb is unverifiable without DNA. The CDR3 is 15 residues long. CDR1 is SGHVS and CDR2 is FQNEAQ in the germline V gene. CDR3 amino acids: CASSERTGALSEQFF.

The chain is built from TRBV4-1 and TRBJ2-7; there is no DNA to check the TCRdb D call of TRBD1. This CDR3 comprises 14 residues. Germline assignment: CDR1 MGHRA and CDR2 YSYEKL. The CDR3 reads CASSHQGTWNEQYF.

The J gene is TRBJ2-3, the V gene TRBV5-1; lacking DNA, the TRBD1 call made by TCRdb goes unchecked. The CDR3 runs 17 residues. Germline CDR1 reads SGHRS; CDR2 reads YFSETQ. The CDR3 region is CASSFRSPGQGQNTQYF.

The chain has TRBV29-1 and TRBJ2-7; there is no DNA to check the TCRdb D call of TRBD2. Looked up from germline, CDR1 is SQVTM and CDR2 is ANQGSEA. The CDR3 runs to 14 residues. The CDR3 sequence: CSSLQGPPKNEQYF.

The chain combines TRBV5-1 with TRBJ2-1; the TCRdb call, TRBD2, lacks DNA for checking. There are 15 residues in the CDR3. Germline V gives CDR1 SGHRS, CDR2 YFSETQ. CDR3 protein: CASSLEAGGVNEQFF.

The chain recombines TRBV5-4 with TRBJ1-1; absent DNA, TCRdb's TRBD1 call cannot be checked. Looked up from germline, CDR1 is SGHNT and CDR2 is YYREEE (reference sequence). CDR3 length: 16 residues. CDR3 sequence: CASSLELGGMNTEAFF.